The 2 T cell receptor beta chains presented below share a single source sample, sequenced in a study of blood T cell repertoires in COVID-19. Profiled with immunoSEQ multiplex PCR; TCRdb holds only in-frame clones, not every one. The sample consists of some 240,000 clones, approximately 83% of them appearing once. Source material: PBMCs or T cells enriched from blood (not recorded which). The source is a woman between 35 and 50 years old with acute COVID-19.

This chain connects TRBV6-5 to TRBJ2-3; the D gene is possibly TRBD2 (5 bases). Trimming cost V 0 bases and J 1 base, with 8 bases left between them. The germline gives CDR1 MNHEY, CDR2 SVGAGI. The CDR3 has 15 residues. The DNA for the CDR3 is TGTGCCAGCAGTTACTCGGGAGTGGGCACAGATACGCAGTATTTT. This translates into CASSYSGVGTDTQYF.

This sequence joins TRBV5-8 and TRBJ2-7; D is unresolved. Germline V gene lookup returns CDR1 SGHTS and CDR2 YDEGEE. The CDR3 consists of 11 residues. V lost 4 bases, J lost 5 bases, and 7 bases lay in between. The CDR3 spells CASSPPNEQYF. Written as DNA, the CDR3 is TGTGCCAGCAGCCCTCCTAACGAGCAGTACTTC.